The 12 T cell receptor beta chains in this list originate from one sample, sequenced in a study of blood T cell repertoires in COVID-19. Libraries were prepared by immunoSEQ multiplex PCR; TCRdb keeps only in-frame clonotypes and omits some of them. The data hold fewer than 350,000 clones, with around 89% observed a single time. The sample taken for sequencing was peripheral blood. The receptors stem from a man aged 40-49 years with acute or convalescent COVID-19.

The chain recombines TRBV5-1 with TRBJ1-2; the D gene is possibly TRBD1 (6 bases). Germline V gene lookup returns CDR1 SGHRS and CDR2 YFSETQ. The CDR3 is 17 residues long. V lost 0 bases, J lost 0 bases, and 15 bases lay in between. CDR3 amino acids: CASSLGTVTFPNYGYTF. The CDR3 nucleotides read TGCGCCAGCAGCTTGGGGACAGTAACGTTCCCTAACTATGGCTACACCTTC.

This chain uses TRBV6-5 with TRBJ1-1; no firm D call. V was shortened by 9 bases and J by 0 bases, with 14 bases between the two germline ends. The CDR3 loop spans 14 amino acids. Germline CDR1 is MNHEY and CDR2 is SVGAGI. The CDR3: CASTFVRMNTEAFF. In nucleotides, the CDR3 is TGTGCCAGTACTTTTGTGAGGATGAACACTGAAGCTTTCTTT.

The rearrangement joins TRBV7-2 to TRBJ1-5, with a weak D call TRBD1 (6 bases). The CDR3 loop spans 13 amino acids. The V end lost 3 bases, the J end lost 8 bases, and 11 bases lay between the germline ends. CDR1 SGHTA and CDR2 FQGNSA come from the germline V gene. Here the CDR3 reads CASSLSRGEPQHF. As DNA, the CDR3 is TGTGCCAGCAGCTTGAGCAGGGGAGAGCCCCAGCATTTT.

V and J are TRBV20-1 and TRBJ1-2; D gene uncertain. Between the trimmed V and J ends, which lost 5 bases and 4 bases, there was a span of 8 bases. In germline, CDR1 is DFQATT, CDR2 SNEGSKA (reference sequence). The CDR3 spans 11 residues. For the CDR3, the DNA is TGCAGTGCTGGGAGATCCTATGGCTACACCTTC. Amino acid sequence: CSAGRSYGYTF.

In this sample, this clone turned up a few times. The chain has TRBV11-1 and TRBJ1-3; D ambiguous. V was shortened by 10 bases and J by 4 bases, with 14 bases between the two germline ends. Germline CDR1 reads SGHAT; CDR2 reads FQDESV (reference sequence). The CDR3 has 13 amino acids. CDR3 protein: CATATELGNTIYF. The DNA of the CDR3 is TGTGCCACCGCCACCGAACTAGGAAACACCATATATTTT.

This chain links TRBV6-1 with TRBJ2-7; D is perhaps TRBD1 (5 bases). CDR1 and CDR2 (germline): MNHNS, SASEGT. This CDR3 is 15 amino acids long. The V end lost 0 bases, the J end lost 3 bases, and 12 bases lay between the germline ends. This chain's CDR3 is CASSEAGATVYEQYF. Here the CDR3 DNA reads TGTGCCAGCAGTGAAGCGGGTGCGACAGTCTACGAGCAGTACTTC.

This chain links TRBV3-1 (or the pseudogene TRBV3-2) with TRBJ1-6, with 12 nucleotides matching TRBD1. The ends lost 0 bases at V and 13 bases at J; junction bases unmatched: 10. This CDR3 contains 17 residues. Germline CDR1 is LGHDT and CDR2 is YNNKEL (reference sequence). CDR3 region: CASSQELGQGALSPLHF. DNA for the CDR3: TGTGCCAGCAGCCAAGAACTGGGACAGGGGGCTTTGTCGCCCCTCCACTTT.

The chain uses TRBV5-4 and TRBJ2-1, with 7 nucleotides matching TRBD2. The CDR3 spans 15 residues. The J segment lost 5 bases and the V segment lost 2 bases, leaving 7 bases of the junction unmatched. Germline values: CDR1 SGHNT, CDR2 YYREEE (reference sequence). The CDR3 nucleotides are TGTGCCAGCAGCTTTGGCGGGGGACCAGACAATGAGCAGTTCTTC. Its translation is CASSFGGGPDNEQFF.

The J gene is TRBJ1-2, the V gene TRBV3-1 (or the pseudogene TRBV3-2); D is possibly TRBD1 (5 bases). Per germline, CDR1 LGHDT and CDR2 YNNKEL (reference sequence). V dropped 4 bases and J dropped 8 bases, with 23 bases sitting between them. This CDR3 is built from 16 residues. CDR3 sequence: CASSLPLGSGGAGYTF. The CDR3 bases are TGTGCCAGCAGCCTCCCCTTGGGATCCGGGGGTGCAGGCTACACCTTC.

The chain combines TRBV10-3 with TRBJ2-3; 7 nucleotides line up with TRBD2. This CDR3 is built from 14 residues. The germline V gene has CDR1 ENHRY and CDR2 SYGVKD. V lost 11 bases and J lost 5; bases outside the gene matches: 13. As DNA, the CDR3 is TGTGCCGTCGGAGGGGCTAGCGGCGGAGATACGCAGTATTTT. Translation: CAVGGASGGDTQYF.

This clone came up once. The CDR3 coding sequence is TGTGCCAGTAGTCCAAGGGGTTTTAATGAAAAACTGTTTTTT. It translates to CASSPRGFNEKLFF. The gene calls are TRBV19 and TRBJ1-4; tentative D call: TRBD1 (5 bases). Germline V CDR1 and CDR2: LNHDA, SQIVND (reference sequence). The CDR3 loop spans 14 amino acids. Between the trimmed V and J ends, which lost 5 bases and 4 bases, there was a span of 11 bases. Based on the CDR3 plus reference TRBV19 and TRBJ1-4, the full variable domain is DGGITQSPKYLFRKEGQNVTLSCEQNLNHDAMYWYRQDPGQGLRLIYYSQIVNDFQKGDIAEGYSVSREKKESFPLTVTSAQKNPTAFYLCASSPRGFNEKLFFGSGTQLSVL.

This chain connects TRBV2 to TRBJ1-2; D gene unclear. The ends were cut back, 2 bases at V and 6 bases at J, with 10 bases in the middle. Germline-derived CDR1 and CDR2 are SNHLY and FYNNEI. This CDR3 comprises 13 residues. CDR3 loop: CASSEQVSDGYTF. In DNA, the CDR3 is TGTGCCAGCAGTGAACAGGTATCAGATGGCTACACCTTC.